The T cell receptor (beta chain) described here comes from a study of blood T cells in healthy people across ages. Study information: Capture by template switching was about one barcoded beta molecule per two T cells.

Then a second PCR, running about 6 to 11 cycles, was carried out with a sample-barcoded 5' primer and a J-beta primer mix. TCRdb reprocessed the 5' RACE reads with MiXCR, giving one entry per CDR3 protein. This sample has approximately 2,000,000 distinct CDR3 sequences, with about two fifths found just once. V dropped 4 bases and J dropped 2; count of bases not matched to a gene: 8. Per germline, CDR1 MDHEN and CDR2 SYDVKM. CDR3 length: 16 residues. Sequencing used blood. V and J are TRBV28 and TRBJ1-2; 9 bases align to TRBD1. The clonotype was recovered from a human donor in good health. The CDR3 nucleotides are TGTGCCAGCAGTTCCCCAGGGACAGGGCGCAACTATGGCTACACCTTC. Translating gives CASSSPGTGRNYGYTF.